This T cell receptor beta chain stems from a study of T cell responses to AZD1222 COVID-19 vaccine. In the study overall: The analysis combined second doses at about 4 or about 12 weeks. Overall study results and limits: None of the repertoires were sampled until the peak T cell response had passed. Epitopes outside B.1.351 and B.1.1.7 mutated regions reportedly drew nearly half of spike TCRs. The donors showed a predominance of white British ancestry and of females, with possible underestimation of clonal diversity.

Germline V CDR1 and CDR2: SGHRS, YFSETQ. This CDR3 contains 15 residues. Trimming shortened V by 3 bases and J by 2 bases, and 14 bases separated the two germline ends. Repertoires were generated with immunoSEQ multiplex PCR, while TCRdb's copy carries only in-frame clones and drops some. The sample has 75,000 to 100,000 clones, roughly 87% seen once. As concerns this clone: The antigen remains undetermined.

V gene TRBV5-1 combines with J gene TRBJ2-5, with TRBD2 as a possible D gene (6 bases). This TCR was recovered from an adult in good health. The sequencing here drew on peripheral blood, taken on day 0 of AZD1222 vaccination. CDR3 amino acids: CASSSNRDFQETQYF. The CDR3, as DNA: TGCGCCAGCAGCTCAAACCGGGACTTTCAAGAGACCCAGTACTTC.